This T cell receptor (beta chain) was identified during a study of T cells in Graves' hyperthyroidism and ophthalmopathy. Amplification yielded TCR beta CDR3 regions, with RNA transcripts as the source. When the TCR CDR3 underwent first-round RT-PCR, the HTBI primer set was used. Each CDR3 protein gets one entry after TCRdb re-called the multiplex PCR reads with MiXCR. The sample lists around 190,000 distinct CDR3 sequences, 17% occurring once. V lost 5 bases to trimming and J lost 6 bases, with 13 bases between them. Germline values: CDR1 SGHAT, CDR2 FQDESV (reference sequence). This CDR3 has 13 residues. This clonotype came up many times.

The V and J genes are TRBV11-1 and TRBJ1-1; tentative D call: TRBD1 (5 bases). This receptor was identified in a woman aged 45-60 years with Graves' hyperthyroidism. The sample was blood. Here the CDR3 DNA reads TGTGCCAGCAGCCCATGGGGGGGAGCTGAAGCTTTCTTT. Translating gives CASSPWGGAEAFF.